Each of the 7 T cell receptor beta chains below was sequenced from the same sample in a study of lymphopenia after photon versus proton radiotherapy. Assay: immunoSEQ multiplex PCR; the TCRdb copy retains only in-frame clones and omits some. Altogether approximately 50,000 clones are present, around 82% being singletons, with the ten largest covering 29%. This specimen was peripheral blood, taken from a patient treated with photon-based radiotherapy. All receptors come from a man aged 45-65 years with gastric cancer.

The chain employs TRBV6-4 and TRBJ2-3; D might be TRBD1 (6 bases). V shed 3 bases and J shed 4 bases, with 8 bases lying between them. The V gene's germline CDR1 is MRHNA and CDR2 SNTAGT. This CDR3 region has 13 residues. The CDR3, as DNA: TGTGCCAGCAGTGAGGCAGGGGCAGATACGCAGTATTTT. This translates into CASSEAGADTQYF.

The J gene is TRBJ2-3, the V gene TRBV28; 10 bases are shared with TRBD2. Germline V gene data show CDR1 as MDHEN and CDR2 as SYDVKM. The V segment lost 6 bases and the J segment 2 bases; nucleotides outside the gene matches: 5. The CDR3 sequence is 15 residues long. CDR3 sequence (DNA): TGTGCCAGCAGCGATAGCGGGAGGATCACAGATACGCAGTATTTT. Amino acid sequence: CASSDSGRITDTQYF.

To note about this clone: Other nucleotide sequences from this sample produce the same CDR3. The rearrangement joins TRBV28 to TRBJ2-1; D is undetermined. The germline gives CDR1 MDHEN, CDR2 SYDVKM. Trimming took 8 bases from V and 2 from J, leaving 4 bases between them. The CDR3 sequence is 11 residues long. In DNA, the CDR3 is TGTGCCAGCGGGACCTACAATGAGCAGTTCTTC. Its protein product is CASGTYNEQFF.

The chain uses TRBV28 and TRBJ2-1, with 12 bases fitting TRBD2. CDR1 and CDR2 from the germline V gene are MDHEN and SYDVKM. V gave up 5 bases and J gave up 4 bases; unmatched junction bases: 6. The CDR3 loop spans 16 amino acids. As DNA, the CDR3 is TGTGCCAGCAGTCAGTGGACTAGCGGGACGTACAATGAGCAGTTCTTC. This translates into CASSQWTSGTYNEQFF.

The rearrangement links TRBV5-4 to TRBJ2-7; perhaps TRBD2 as D (6 bases). V lost 2 bases, J lost 2 bases, and 11 bases lay in between. CDR1 and CDR2 (germline): SGHNT, YYREEE (reference sequence). The CDR3 is made up of 14 amino acids. CDR3 protein: CASSFRDSPYEQYF. CDR3 nucleotides: TGTGCCAGCAGCTTCCGGGACTCCCCCTACGAGCAGTACTTC.

CDR3 region: CASSPPPAVRSNQPQHF. As DNA, the CDR3 is TGTGCCAGCAGTCCCCCCCCCGCGGTTAGATCTAATCAGCCCCAGCATTTT. V and J are TRBV28 and TRBJ1-5, with unresolved D. The CDR3 is 17 residues long. The germline CDR1 and CDR2 sequences are MDHEN and SYDVKM. Trimming shortened V by 5 bases and J by 4 bases, and 21 bases separated the two germline ends.

In its sample, this clone was seen once. The chain combines TRBV15 with TRBJ2-3; D possibly corresponds to TRBD2 (5 bases). Trimming shortened V by 4 bases and J by 4 bases, and 12 bases separated the two germline ends. The CDR3 spans 14 residues. Germline assignment: CDR1 LNHNV and CDR2 YYDKDF (reference sequence). The CDR3 sequence is CATSTRSGPDTQYF. Here the CDR3 DNA reads TGTGCCACCAGCACGAGAAGCGGCCCAGATACGCAGTATTTT.